This T cell receptor (beta chain) was recorded in a study of identical twins. This clonotype was seen a handful of times. Its target is not known. In germline, CDR1 is SGHDT, CDR2 YYEEEE. V shed 2 bases and J 8 bases; nucleotides not matched to a gene: 10. The CDR3 is made up of 16 amino acids. MiXCR, run by TCRdb on the 5' RACE reads, gives a single entry per CDR3 protein. In the table there are fewer than 550,000 distinct CDR3 sequences, 13% to 15% of which are singletons. Findings of the study overall: The study found that models underestimated out-of-frame TCR alpha sharing in monozygotic twins. Insertions were fewer in abundant cord blood beta clonotypes, whereas memory repertoires showed none of this pattern. Because invariant MAIT and iNKT cells could be present, zero-insertion analyses could be partly confounded.

The same sample was also used in a study of yellow fever vaccine responses in identical twins.

The chain recombines TRBV5-6 with TRBJ2-1, with 10 bases fitting TRBD2. This receptor was identified in a woman aged 18 to 35 in good health. Material for sequencing was CD4+ T cells sorted from blood. As DNA, the CDR3 is TGTGCCAGCAGCTTCCCAGCGGGAGGGCCGTCGGATGAGCAGTTCTTC. Residues: CASSFPAGGPSDEQFF.